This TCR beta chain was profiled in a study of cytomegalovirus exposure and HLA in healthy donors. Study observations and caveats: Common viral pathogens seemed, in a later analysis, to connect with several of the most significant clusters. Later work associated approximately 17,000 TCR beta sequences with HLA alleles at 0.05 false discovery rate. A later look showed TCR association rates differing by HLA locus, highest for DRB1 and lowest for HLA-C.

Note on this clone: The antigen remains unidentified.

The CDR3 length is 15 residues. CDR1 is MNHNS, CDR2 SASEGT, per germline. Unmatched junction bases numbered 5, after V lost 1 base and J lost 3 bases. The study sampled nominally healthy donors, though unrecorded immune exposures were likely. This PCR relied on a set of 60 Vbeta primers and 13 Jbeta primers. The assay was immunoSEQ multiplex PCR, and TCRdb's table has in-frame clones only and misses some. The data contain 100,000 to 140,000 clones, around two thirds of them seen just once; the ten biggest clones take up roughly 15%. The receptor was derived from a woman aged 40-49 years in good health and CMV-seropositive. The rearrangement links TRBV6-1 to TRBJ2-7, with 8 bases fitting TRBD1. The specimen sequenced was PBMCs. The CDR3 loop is CASSEGQGAVYEQYF. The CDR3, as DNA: TGTGCCAGCAGTGAAGGGCAGGGGGCCGTCTACGAGCAGTACTTC.